A single sample gave rise to the 17 T cell receptor beta chains below, sequenced in a study of cytomegalovirus exposure and HLA in healthy donors (dated by TCRdb to 2016 to 2017). The library was made by the immunoSEQ multiplex PCR assay. For the multiplex PCR, a mixture combining 60 forward primers for TCR Vbeta segments and 13 reverse primers for TCR Jbeta segments was used. The source is immuneACCESS, and TCRdb retained only in-frame sequences with V and J called. Part of the clones is not carried over; for the studies checked, unresolved V genes explain less than half of this, and the remainder is unexplained. The sample includes 100,000 to 150,000 clones, with around four fifths observed a single time. Roughly 4% of the sample rests with the top ten. Material for sequencing was PBMCs. The receptors shown here come from a woman aged 35 to 49 in good health and CMV-seropositive.

The chain links TRBV28 to TRBJ2-3, with 7 bases aligning to TRBD2. This CDR3 spans 16 amino acids. V lost 3 bases to trimming and J lost 1 base; unmatched junction nucleotides: 7. Germline loops: CDR1 MDHEN, CDR2 SYDVKM. Written as DNA, the CDR3 is TGTGCCAGCAGTTTTGGAAGCGGGACGGGCACAGATACGCAGTATTTT. Its translation: CASSFGSGTGTDTQYF.

The chain combines TRBV19 with TRBJ1-2; tentatively, D is TRBD1 (5 bases). CDR1 is LNHDA, CDR2 SQIVND, per germline (reference sequence). Deletions cut 6 bases from V and 7 bases from J, with 15 bases between. The CDR3 is 13 residues long. As DNA, the CDR3 is TGTGCCAGTAGGAGGGACTTGAGGGGTGGCTACACCTTC. It yields the protein CASRRDLRGGYTF.

V is TRBV10-1 and J is TRBJ2-1; 9 positions match TRBD2. CDR3 length equals 14 residues. With V trimmed by 4 bases and J by 9 bases, 7 bases remained unmatched. The V gene's germline CDR1 is WNHNN and CDR2 SYGVQD (reference sequence). CDR3 in amino acids: CASSGSSGKGEQFF. CDR3 coding DNA: TGCGCCAGCAGTGGGTCTAGCGGGAAAGGTGAGCAGTTCTTC.

The chain recombines TRBV29-1 with TRBJ2-4; a possible D gene is TRBD1 (5 bases). This CDR3 comprises 15 residues. CDR1 is SQVTM, CDR2 ANQGSEA, per germline. With 3 bases removed from V and 0 bases from J, the gap between germline ends came to 12 bases. CDR3 sequence: CSVEDTGLAKNIQYF. As DNA, the CDR3 is TGCAGCGTTGAGGATACAGGCTTAGCCAAAAACATTCAGTACTTC. The full variable domain, with the rest looked up from reference TRBV29-1 and TRBJ2-4, is SAVISQKPSRDICQRGTSLTIQCQVDSQVTMMFWYRQQPGQSLTLIATANQGSEATYESGFVIDKFPISRPNLTFSTLTVSNMSPEDSSIYLCSVEDTGLAKNIQYFGAGTRLSVL.

The V gene is TRBV5-1, the J gene TRBJ2-1, with 11 bases fitting TRBD2. Germline values: CDR1 SGHRS, CDR2 YFSETQ. Trimming removed 0 bases from V and 5 bases from J; junction bases left unmatched: 10. CDR3 length: 18 amino acids. CDR3 coding DNA: TGCGCCAGCAGCTTGGGTTTACTAGCGGGAGAGTCGAACAATGAGCAGTTCTTC. Protein sequence: CASSLGLLAGESNNEQFF.

V gene TRBV2 combines with J gene TRBJ2-1; maybe TRBD1 (6 bases). Trimming took 5 bases from V and 7 from J, leaving 21 bases between them. The length of the CDR3 is 16 residues. Germline V gives CDR1 SNHLY, CDR2 FYNNEI. This CDR3 reads CASSPRDTQVGNEQFF. CDR3 nucleotides: TGTGCCAGCAGTCCCCGGGACACCCAGGTGGGGAATGAGCAGTTCTTC.

This clone was picked up one time. The chain combines TRBV25-1 with TRBJ1-5, with 11 bases that match TRBD1. This CDR3 comprises 17 residues. The junction had 5 bases not matched to a gene; V was cut back by 4 bases and J by 0 bases. CDR1 and CDR2 from the germline V gene are MGHDK and SYGVNS. CDR3 sequence reads: CASSGDRGTYSNQPQHF. The CDR3 nucleotides read TGTGCCAGCAGTGGGGACAGGGGGACATATAGCAATCAGCCCCAGCATTTT. Drawing the rest from reference TRBV25-1 and TRBJ1-5, the complete variable domain is EADIYQTPRYLVIGTGKKITLECSQTMGHDKMYWYQQDPGMELHLIHYSYGVNSTEKGDLSSESTVSRIRTEHFPLTLESARPSHTSQYLCASSGDRGTYSNQPQHFGDGTRLSIL.

This sequence joins TRBV4-3 and TRBJ2-5, with D possibly TRBD2 on 6 matching bases. The last part of the DNA fits TRBJ2-7 better; the J call may be wrong. The CDR3 spans 14 residues. Looked up from germline, CDR1 is LGHNA and CDR2 is YSLEER. This CDR3 reads CASSPGLYSYEQYF. CDR3 coding DNA: TGCGCCAGCAGCCCGGGACTTTACTCCTACGAGCAGTACTTC.

The chain couples TRBV28 to TRBJ1-1; D is ambiguous. Germline CDR1 is MDHEN and CDR2 is SYDVKM. The CDR3 is 15 residues long. V was shortened by 1 base and J by 1 base, with 10 bases between the two germline ends. CDR3 sequence (DNA): TGTGCCAGCAGTTTATTGGTAGAAACGAACACTGAAGCTTTCTTT. It codes for CASSLLVETNTEAFF.

The gene calls are TRBV5-8 and TRBJ1-2; D remains unclear. V was pared by 0 bases and J by 4 bases, with 7 bases between. Germline V gene data show CDR1 as SGHTS and CDR2 as YDEGEE. This CDR3 has 13 amino acids. DNA of the CDR3: TGTGCCAGCAGCTTGGTGCGGATCTATGGCTACACCTTC. It specifies CASSLVRIYGYTF.

The chain recombines TRBV5-6 with TRBJ2-1, with 8 bases that match TRBD2. V was pared by 0 bases and J by 7 bases, with 9 bases of the junction left unmatched. Germline-derived CDR1 and CDR2 are SGHDT and YYEEEE. The CDR3 runs to 16 residues. The CDR3 region is CASSLDGGRRENEQFF. The CDR3 nucleotides read TGTGCCAGCAGCTTGGATGGCGGGAGGAGGGAGAATGAGCAGTTCTTC.

The rearrangement joins TRBV29-1 to TRBJ2-7; 10 positions match TRBD2. This CDR3 has 14 residues. The trim removed 4 bases at V and 3 bases at J, leaving 6 bases unmatched. Germline values: CDR1 SQVTM, CDR2 ANQGSEA. CDR3 nucleotide sequence: TGCAGCGTTGGAGGGTCTAGCGGGAGCTACGAGCAGTACTTC. It encodes CSVGGSSGSYEQYF.

As DNA, the CDR3 is TGTGCCAGCAGTGAATGGGGGTGGGGGACACGGAACACCGGGGAGCTGTTTTTT. Translation: CASSEWGWGTRNTGELFF. This chain connects TRBV25-1 to TRBJ2-2; D may be TRBD1 (6 bases). CDR1 is MGHDK, CDR2 SYGVNS, per germline. V lost 1 base to trimming and J lost 1 base, with 16 bases between them. The CDR3 runs to 18 residues.

The chain is built from TRBV7-6 and TRBJ2-1; 7 bases align to TRBD1. V dropped 5 bases and J dropped 12; count of bases not matched to a gene: 10. CDR3 length: 13 amino acids. Germline-derived CDR1 and CDR2 are SGHVS and FNYEAQ. CDR3 sequence: CASSPTDRLAQFF. Written as DNA, the CDR3 is TGTGCCAGCAGCCCTACGGACAGGCTGGCGCAGTTCTTC.

This clone appeared once. The junction does not match germline at one end; this may be a read error. This sequence joins TRBV28 and TRBJ2-7; TRBD1 matches 8 bases. This CDR3 has 14 amino acids. Germline-derived CDR1 and CDR2 are MDHEN and SYDVKM. This CDR3 is CASSENPGQDFDTF. CDR3 sequence (DNA): TGTGCCAGCAGTGAGAATCCGGGACAGGATTTCGACACCTTC.

The rearrangement links TRBV6-5 to TRBJ2-1; 7 bases line up with TRBD2. This CDR3 contains 13 residues. Germline V gene lookup returns CDR1 MNHEY and CDR2 SVGAGI. This chain's CDR3 is CGSASGSYNEQFF. The CDR3 region has the DNA TGTGGTAGTGCTAGCGGAAGCTACAATGAGCAGTTCTTC.

The rearrangement links TRBV27 to TRBJ2-1; 9 bases map to TRBD2. The germline gives CDR1 MNHEY, CDR2 SMNVEV (reference sequence). The CDR3 has 13 amino acids. V lost 8 bases to trimming and J lost 9 bases; unmatched junction nucleotides: 8. CDR3 bases: TGTGCCAGCCGGCGGGAGGGCCGAGGTGAGCAGTTCTTC. Amino acid sequence: CASRREGRGEQFF.